This TCR beta chain was profiled in a study of cytomegalovirus exposure and HLA in healthy donors. General study results and limits: An analysis that was carried out later associated 15,000 to 20,000 TCR beta sequences with HLA alleles at 0.05 false discovery rate. A few of the chains that were CMV-associated were confirmed in vitro to be specific for CMV antigens.

At collection, donors were nominally healthy, but unrecorded immune exposures were probable. Both 60 Vbeta primers and 13 Jbeta primers went into the PCR. Assay: immunoSEQ multiplex PCR; the TCRdb copy retains only in-frame clones and omits some. This table has approximately 200,000 clones, roughly 80% appearing once. The CDR3 runs 15 residues. The V and J ends lost 5 bases and 5 bases, in that order; junction bases with no gene match: 5. CDR1 and CDR2 (germline): LNHDA, SQIVND (reference sequence). This clone was recorded once. As yet, its antigen is unknown. This rearrangement joins TRBV19 to TRBJ2-3; 12 nucleotides match TRBD2. The sequence derives from a woman aged 50 to 60 in good health and CMV-seropositive. The sequenced material came from PBMCs. The CDR3 sequence: CASSPGLAGRDTQYF. Here the CDR3 DNA reads TGTGCCAGTAGTCCCGGACTAGCGGGAAGAGATACGCAGTATTTT.